The clone carrying this T cell receptor beta chain has at least ten counts. Antigen unknown. The data were obtained in a study of T cell repertoires in cytomegalovirus infection. About the research overall: Public TCR beta signatures marked donors with CMV infection and the matching HLA. The study's findings and limits: Ex vivo, HLA-C-restricted CMV-specific TCR beta clonotypes prevailed over the rest of the response. The cumulative frequency of public TCR beta families distinguished individuals who carried CMV together with the relevant HLA.

TCRdb independently ran MiXCR on the reads; one entry per CDR3 protein. The sample contains approximately 500,000 distinct CDR3 sequences, about 15% of which appear only once. Per the germline V gene, CDR1 is SGHAT and CDR2 is FQNNGV. With V trimmed by 3 bases and J by 3 bases, 8 bases remained unmatched. CDR3 length: 15 amino acids. This clonotype was obtained from a human donor in good health (CMV status not recorded). Some clones in this sample may be carry-over from other donors' samples. V and J are TRBV11-2 and TRBJ2-7; 7 bases fit TRBD1. The sample was CD8+ T cells from PBMCs. CDR3 residues: CASSFRQGPYYEQYF. In nucleotides, the CDR3 is TGTGCCAGCAGCTTCCGACAGGGACCCTACTACGAGCAGTACTTC.